Following are 26 T cell receptor beta chains from one sample sequenced in a study of OX40 agonist ivuxolimab in advanced cancers. The method was immunoSEQ multiplex PCR; TCRdb's version includes in-frame clones alone and lacks a portion of them. This sample has 20,000 or so clones, with 74% found just once. Sample: CD4+ or CD8+ T cells sorted from blood, taken in a trial of the OX40 agonist ivuxolimab. These receptors originate from an adult with an advanced solid tumor such as melanoma, head and neck, liver or kidney cancer.

V gene TRBV4-3 combines with J gene TRBJ2-2; D is ambiguous. V gave up 0 bases and J gave up 4 bases, with 18 bases separating them. This CDR3 is 18 amino acids long. Looked up from germline, CDR1 is LGHNA and CDR2 is YSLEER. CDR3 sequence: CASSQDINRAISTGELFF. For the CDR3, the DNA is TGCGCCAGCAGCCAAGATATAAACAGAGCCATCAGCACCGGGGAGCTGTTTTTT.

V usage is TRBV11-2 and J usage is TRBJ2-7, with 8 bases fitting TRBD2. Trimming took 4 bases from V and 3 from J; bases not matched to a gene: 8. The CDR3 is 15 amino acids. From germline, CDR1 is SGHAT and CDR2 FQNNGV. The CDR3 coding sequence is TGTGCCAGCAGCTGGCCCGGGACTAGGGTCTACGAGCAGTACTTC. This codes for CASSWPGTRVYEQYF.

This clone is categorized as medium-sized (0.01 to 0.1%). CDR3 protein: CASSDPLPPAEQYF. The CDR3 nucleotides read TGTGCCAGCAGTGATCCCCTCCCTCCGGCGGAGCAGTACTTC. The chain links TRBV6-1 to TRBJ2-7; no clear D. This CDR3 has 14 amino acids. Trimming took off 3 bases at V and 7 bases at J, with 16 bases between the two ends. Germline-derived CDR1 and CDR2 are MNHNS and SASEGT.

CDR3 nucleotides: TGTGCCAGGCCCCAGGCCGCATCAGGAGGGACTATCAGCACCGGGGAGCTGTTTTTT. Translating it yields CARPQAASGGTISTGELFF. The V call is TRBV27, the J call TRBJ2-2, with 7 positions matching TRBD2. J gave up 4 bases and V 9 bases, and 23 bases lay outside the gene matches. The CDR3 loop spans 19 amino acids. CDR1 is MNHEY and CDR2 is SMNVEV in the germline V gene (reference sequence).

The chain recombines TRBV6-7 with TRBJ1-1; no firm D call. TRBV6-7 is placed among ORFs of uncertain function. This CDR3 has 10 amino acids. The V end was cut by 10 bases, the J end by 3 bases, with 6 bases between. Here the CDR3 reads CATPHTEAFF. The CDR3 DNA is TGTGCCACCCCCCACACTGAAGCTTTCTTT.

This chain uses TRBV7-9 with TRBJ2-3, with TRBD1 matching 9 bases. This CDR3 region has 15 residues. The ends lost 5 bases at V and 6 bases at J; junction bases unmatched: 9. The germline CDR1 and CDR2 sequences are SEHNR and FQNEAQ (reference sequence). Here the CDR3 reads CASSVSWTGVDTQYF. DNA for the CDR3: TGTGCCAGCAGCGTCTCCTGGACAGGGGTCGATACGCAGTATTTT.

The table lists this clone with a count of one. The V call is TRBV19, the J call TRBJ2-1; a possible D gene is TRBD2 (5 bases). V lost 5 bases and J 0 bases, leaving 11 bases between the germline ends. The germline gives CDR1 LNHDA, CDR2 SQIVND (reference sequence). The CDR3 runs to 15 residues. The CDR3 DNA is TGTGCCAGTAGTTTAGGACTTAGCTCCTACAATGAGCAGTTCTTC. It yields the protein CASSLGLSSYNEQFF.

This chain joins TRBV6-1 and TRBJ2-7; D is tentatively TRBD1 or TRBD2 (5 bases each). Per germline, CDR1 MNHNS and CDR2 SASEGT. The V end was cut by 8 bases, the J end by 1 base, with 18 bases between. CDR3 size: 15 residues. CDR3 region: CASRPPGPYSYEQYF. CDR3 DNA sequence: TGTGCCAGCCGCCCCCCGGGGCCTTATTCCTACGAGCAGTACTTC.

The rearrangement uses TRBV10-3 and TRBJ2-5, with 9 bases lining up with TRBD2. V trimming: 1 base; J trimming: 1 base; junction bases outside the gene matches: 4. From germline, CDR1 is ENHRY and CDR2 SYGVKD. There are 16 residues in the CDR3. CDR3 sequence reads: CAISEWASGAQETQYF. The DNA of the CDR3 is TGTGCCATCAGTGAGTGGGCTAGCGGGGCCCAAGAGACCCAGTACTTC.

This clone was detected only a few times. CDR3 sequence: CASSSPMDTYEQYF. The CDR3 nucleotides read TGTGCCAGCAGCTCCCCTATGGATACCTACGAGCAGTACTTC. The J gene is TRBJ2-7, the V gene TRBV7-9; D call uncertain. Germline V gene lookup returns CDR1 SEHNR and CDR2 FQNEAQ (reference sequence). Trimming shortened V by 4 bases and J by 2 bases, and 12 bases separated the two germline ends. The CDR3 has 14 amino acids.

V and J are TRBV5-5 and TRBJ2-1, with TRBD1 matching over 8 bases. This CDR3 contains 15 residues. Germline V gene data show CDR1 as SGHKS and CDR2 as YYEKEE (reference sequence). The ends lost 4 bases at V and 4 bases at J; junction bases unmatched: 7. Here the CDR3 DNA reads TGTGCCAGCAGCCAGGACAGGGCCGGGTACAATGAGCAGTTCTTC. This codes for CASSQDRAGYNEQFF.

The V call is TRBV10-2, the J call TRBJ1-2, with D possibly matching TRBD1 (6 bases). Germline-derived CDR1 and CDR2 are WSHSY and SAAADI. V was shortened by 0 bases and J by 8 bases, with 13 bases between the two germline ends. The CDR3 runs 14 residues. CDR3 amino acids: CASSESAGDDGYTF. The CDR3 bases are TGCGCCAGCAGTGAGTCGGCAGGGGATGACGGCTACACCTTC.

The V gene is TRBV5-6, the J gene TRBJ1-5, with a weak D call TRBD1 (5 bases). Germline loops: CDR1 SGHDT, CDR2 YYEEEE. This CDR3 region has 17 residues. V was trimmed by 0 bases and J by 3 bases, leaving 16 bases between them. The CDR3 protein is CASSLGDGGSPNQPQHF. In nucleotides, the CDR3 is TGTGCCAGCAGCTTGGGAGACGGGGGGTCCCCCAATCAGCCCCAGCATTTT.

This clone was picked up a small number of times. The chain carries TRBV6-5 and TRBJ2-5, with 7 bases that match TRBD2. J gave up 0 bases and V 4 bases, and 2 bases lay outside the gene matches. This CDR3 comprises 14 residues. Germline V lookup: CDR1 MNHEY, CDR2 SVGAGI. For the CDR3, the DNA is TGTGCCAGCAGTTGGGGAGGGGACCAAGAGACCCAGTACTTC. Its protein is CASSWGGDQETQYF.

The chain has TRBV27 and TRBJ1-5; TRBD1 matches at 7 bases. The CDR3 length is 15 residues. Germline CDR1 MNHEY, CDR2 SMNVEV (reference sequence). Germline trimming cut 2 bases from V and 4 bases from J; bases unmatched to any gene: 5. The CDR3 bases are TGTGCCAGCAGTTTAGGCAGGGGGGGAAATCAGCCCCAGCATTTT. Protein sequence: CASSLGRGGNQPQHF.

The CDR3 protein is CASSLWNSYEQYF. The CDR3 DNA is TGTGCCAGCAGCTTGTGGAACTCCTACGAGCAGTACTTC. The chain has TRBV5-5 and TRBJ2-7; D ambiguous. Per the germline V gene, CDR1 is SGHKS and CDR2 is YYEKEE (reference sequence). The CDR3 is made up of 13 amino acids. Trimming stripped 1 base from V and 0 bases from J, with 5 bases between.

The genes are TRBV4-2 and TRBJ1-3, with TRBD1 identical over 7 bases. This CDR3 has 15 amino acids. Germline CDR1 LGHNA, CDR2 YNFKEQ. V lost 3 bases to trimming and J lost 2 bases; unmatched junction nucleotides: 4. The CDR3 region is CASSQDQGAGNTIYF. The CDR3 coding sequence is TGTGCCAGCAGCCAGGACCAGGGGGCTGGAAACACCATATATTTT.

This chain connects TRBV29-1 to TRBJ2-5; 10 bases align to TRBD2. CDR1 SQVTM and CDR2 ANQGSEA come from the germline V gene. This CDR3 has 13 amino acids. V lost 7 bases and J lost 3; bases outside the gene matches: 5. CDR3 residues: CSAWTSGKETQYF. CDR3 bases: TGCAGCGCTTGGACTAGCGGAAAAGAGACCCAGTACTTC.

V usage is TRBV28 and J usage is TRBJ2-1, with TRBD2 matching over 7 bases. J was trimmed by 2 bases and V by 3 bases; bases with no gene match: 7. CDR1 and CDR2 from the germline V gene are MDHEN and SYDVKM. This CDR3 has 16 residues. CDR3 in amino acids: CASSLGISGTYNEQFF. CDR3 nucleotides: TGTGCCAGCAGTTTGGGGATAAGCGGGACCTACAATGAGCAGTTCTTC.

This clone was counted a single time. The chain joins TRBV14 to TRBJ2-1, with 11 bases matching TRBD2. There are 16 residues in the CDR3. The V gene's germline CDR1 is SGHDN and CDR2 FVKESK. The V and J ends lost 4 bases and 9 bases, in that order; junction bases with no gene match: 11. The CDR3 nucleotides read TGTGCCAGCAGCCCTTATTTTAGCGGGAGGGTTTTTGAGCAGTTCTTC. Translation gives CASSPYFSGRVFEQFF.

As regards this clone: One end of the junction does not line up with germline, which may come from a read error. The V call is TRBV4-1, the J call TRBJ2-7; D uncertain. The germline V gene has CDR1 MGHRA and CDR2 YSYEKL. CDR3 length: 13 amino acids. The CDR3 region is CASNQDRDYEQYF. The CDR3 bases are TGCGCCAGCAACCAAGATCGAGACTACGAGCAGTACTTC.

The chain recombines TRBV5-1 with TRBJ2-7, with a weak D call TRBD1 (5 bases). CDR1 and CDR2 (germline): SGHRS, YFSETQ. Trimming removed 1 base from V and 2 bases from J, with 10 bases in between. The CDR3 length is 14 residues. The CDR3 DNA reads TGCGCCAGCAGCTTGTGGGGCCCCACCTACGAGCAGTACTTC. Translation gives CASSLWGPTYEQYF. Full variable domain (remainder filled in from reference TRBV5-1 and TRBJ2-7): KAGVTQTPRYLIKTRGQQVTLSCSPISGHRSVSWYQQTPGQGLQFLFEYFSETQRNKGNFPGRFSGRQFSNSRSEMNVSTLELGDSALYLCASSLWGPTYEQYFGPGTRLTVT.

The V call is TRBV29-1, the J call TRBJ1-2, with D perhaps TRBD1 (5 bases). Per the germline V gene, CDR1 is SQVTM and CDR2 is ANQGSEA. The CDR3 has 12 residues. V lost 7 bases and J lost 4, with 13 bases in between. The CDR3 nucleotides read TGCAGCGCCGGGACGTACGGCTATGGCTACACCTTC. Translated: CSAGTYGYGYTF.

CDR3 residues: CASSPSPDRNYGYTF. DNA for the CDR3: TGTGCCAGCAGCCCTAGCCCGGACAGGAACTATGGCTACACCTTC. V and J are TRBV11-2 and TRBJ1-2; 7 bases align to TRBD1. The V gene end was trimmed by 5 bases and the J gene end by 2 bases; junction bases not matched to a gene: 8. Germline CDR1 is SGHAT and CDR2 is FQNNGV. The CDR3 contains 15 residues.

The table lists this clone with a few counts. The rearrangement uses TRBV27 and TRBJ2-2; D is ambiguous. CDR3 length: 15 residues. Germline V gives CDR1 MNHEY, CDR2 SMNVEV (reference sequence). The ends were cut back, 1 base at V and 0 bases at J, with 6 bases in the middle. CDR3 sequence (DNA): TGTGCCAGCAGTTTATATGATCCGAACACCGGGGAGCTGTTTTTT. It is translated as CASSLYDPNTGELFF.

In this sample, this clone turned up a few times. The chain carries TRBV2 and TRBJ1-2; TRBD1 aligns across 8 bases. This CDR3 contains 15 residues. J lost 5 bases, V lost 4 bases, and 9 bases had no gene match. The germline CDR1 and CDR2 sequences are SNHLY and FYNNEI. Here the CDR3 reads CASSGRTTGEYGYTF. CDR3 in DNA: TGTGCCAGCAGTGGTCGGACGACAGGGGAGTATGGCTACACCTTC.